The 10 T cell receptor beta chains presented below share a single source sample, sequenced in a study of shared clonotypes between healthy human individuals (TCRdb year 2020). Library preparation used the immunoSEQ multiplex PCR assay. TCRdb took over this immuneACCESS table, retaining in-frame rearrangements with V and J assigned. Such tables are incomplete; in checked studies, under half of the missing clones stem from an unresolved V gene, and the remainder is unexplained. The sample contains hundreds of thousands of clones, 60% to 75% of them found a single time. Of the sample, 1.5% to 2% is held by the ten largest clones. Material for sequencing was memory CD4+ T cells sorted from blood. Sample cell subset or site, as interpreted from the label and publication: CD45RA-negative fraction. These receptors were taken from a woman aged 30 to 39 in good health.

This clone was counted between two and nine times. This rearrangement joins TRBV18 to TRBJ2-7; possibly TRBD1 for D (6 bases). With 3 bases removed from V and 5 bases from J, the gap between germline ends came to 17 bases. CDR1 and CDR2 (germline): KGHSH, LQKENI. The CDR3 is 15 amino acids. CDR3 residues: CASSPSQGWIDEQYF. CDR3 bases: TGTGCCAGCTCACCGTCGCAGGGGTGGATCGACGAGCAGTACTTC.

The chain is built from TRBV6-1 and TRBJ2-7; TRBD1 is a possible D gene (5 bases). This CDR3 is 13 amino acids long. Per germline, CDR1 MNHNS and CDR2 SASEGT. Between the trimmed V and J ends, which lost 3 bases and 6 bases, there was a span of 12 bases. CDR3: CASSDRGSFEQYF. The CDR3 region has the DNA TGTGCCAGCAGTGATAGGGGATCTTTCGAGCAGTACTTC.

CDR3 sequence (DNA): TGTGCCAGCAGCTTAGTTCAGGTAGACTACGAGCAGTACTTC. Amino acid sequence: CASSLVQVDYEQYF. This rearrangement joins TRBV11-2 to TRBJ2-7; D uncertain. CDR1 and CDR2 from the germline V gene are SGHAT and FQNNGV. Deletions cut 1 base from V and 3 bases from J, with 10 bases between. The CDR3 runs to 14 residues.

The chain couples TRBV7-6 to TRBJ2-7; D remains unclear. The CDR3 totals 15 residues. CDR1 SGHVS and CDR2 FNYEAQ come from the germline V gene. The V end lost 3 bases, the J end lost 4 bases, and 16 bases lay between the germline ends. As DNA, the CDR3 is TGTGCCAGCAGCTTGGGTAACGAGAAAACGTACGAGCAGTACTTC. Translation: CASSLGNEKTYEQYF. The complete variable domain, with remaining parts taken from reference TRBV7-6 and TRBJ2-7, reads GAGVSQSPRYKVTKRGQDVALRCDPISGHVSLYWYRQALGQGPEFLTYFNYEAQQDKSGLPNDRFSAERPEGSISTLTIQRTEQRDSAMYRCASSLGNEKTYEQYFGPGTRLTVT.

V gene TRBV29-1 combines with J gene TRBJ2-7; weak D call: TRBD2 (6 bases). Trimming removed 4 bases from V and 2 bases from J, with 18 bases in between. Germline lookup yields CDR1 SQVTM and CDR2 ANQGSEA. This CDR3 is 15 amino acids long. The chain's CDR3 is CSVGLRGRITYEQYF. The CDR3 DNA reads TGCAGCGTTGGGCTACGGGGGAGGATTACCTACGAGCAGTACTTC.

This clone was counted a few times. The rearrangement joins TRBV2 to TRBJ2-3; D is unclear. The CDR3 sequence is 15 residues long. V lost 2 bases and J lost 2, with 11 bases in between. The germline V gene has CDR1 SNHLY and CDR2 FYNNEI. CDR3 region: CASSENGLNTDTQYF. DNA of the CDR3: TGTGCCAGCAGTGAAAATGGGCTAAACACAGATACGCAGTATTTT. The full variable domain, with the rest looked up from reference TRBV2 and TRBJ2-3, is EPEVTQTPSHQVTQMGQEVILRCVPISNHLYFYWYRQILGQKVEFLVSFYNNEISEKSEIFDDQFSVERPDGSNFTLKIRSTKLEDSAMYFCASSENGLNTDTQYFGPGTRLTVL.

The chain links TRBV6-1 to TRBJ1-3, with TRBD1 matching over 9 bases. The CDR3 has 14 residues. The V segment lost 6 bases and the J segment 4 bases; nucleotides outside the gene matches: 4. Looked up from germline, CDR1 is MNHNS and CDR2 is SASEGT. CDR3 DNA sequence: TGTGCCAGCAGACACGGGACAGGGGGAAACACCATATATTTT. Residues: CASRHGTGGNTIYF.

The chain recombines TRBV7-2 with TRBJ2-4, with D unclear. The CDR3 is 16 residues long. CDR1 is SGHTA, CDR2 FQGNSA, per germline. Deletions cut 5 bases from V and 1 base from J, with 15 bases between. The CDR3 loop reads CASSPVTLGAKNIQYF. In DNA, the CDR3 is TGTGCCAGCAGCCCCGTTACTCTGGGGGCCAAAAACATTCAGTACTTC.

This CDR3 reads CASSRDTGTDTQYF. In nucleotides, the CDR3 is TGTGCCAGCAGCCGGGACACCGGCACAGATACGCAGTATTTT. This chain connects TRBV6-5 to TRBJ2-3, with a tentative D call TRBD1 (6 bases). Trimming shortened V by 6 bases and J by 1 base, and 11 bases separated the two germline ends. Germline lookup yields CDR1 MNHEY and CDR2 SVGAGI. CDR3 length: 14 amino acids.

The J gene is TRBJ2-7, the V gene TRBV28; D not resolved. CDR3 length: 14 residues. CDR1 MDHEN and CDR2 SYDVKM come from the germline V gene. V was clipped by 2 bases and J by 2 bases, with 10 bases between them. CDR3 loop: CASSLTTEPYEQYF. CDR3 coding DNA: TGTGCCAGCAGTTTAACGACTGAACCCTACGAGCAGTACTTC.